A single sample gave rise to the 8 T cell receptor beta chains below, sequenced in a study of blood T cell repertoires in COVID-19. Method: immunoSEQ multiplex PCR; TCRdb's copy keeps in-frame clones and lacks some. The table includes roughly 150,000 clones, 87% detected once. The sequenced sample was peripheral blood. All receptors come from a human donor in a cohort sampled during active COVID-19.

This clone showed up just once. The CDR3 sequence is CASSPSGDSYNEQFF. CDR3 coding DNA: TGTGCCAGCAGCCCCTCGGGAGACTCATACAATGAGCAGTTCTTC. V is TRBV3-1 (or the pseudogene TRBV3-2) and J is TRBJ2-1; possible D gene TRBD2, 6 bases. Germline V gene data show CDR1 as LGHDT and CDR2 as YNNKEL (reference sequence). The CDR3 is 15 residues long. The ends were cut back, 4 bases at V and 4 bases at J, with 14 bases in the middle.

This clone has only a few counts. This chain links TRBV7-9 with TRBJ1-3; 8 bases match TRBD1. In germline, CDR1 is SEHNR, CDR2 FQNEAQ (reference sequence). CDR3 length: 15 residues. With V trimmed by 4 bases and J by 4 bases, 6 bases remained unmatched. CDR3 coding DNA: TGTGCCAGCAGCTGGGTGGACAGGGAAGGAAACACCATATATTTT. Amino acid sequence: CASSWVDREGNTIYF.

This chain joins TRBV6-4 and TRBJ2-7; 7 bases fit TRBD2. The junction had 15 bases not matched to a gene; V was cut back by 7 bases and J by 0 bases. Germline loops: CDR1 MRHNA, CDR2 SNTAGT. The CDR3 consists of 17 residues. CDR3 in DNA: TGTGCCAGCACCCGACGGGTGGGAGGGAGCGGCTCCTACGAGCAGTACTTC. This translates into CASTRRVGGSGSYEQYF.

The CDR3 DNA reads as TGTGCCAGTAGCTGGAACACTGAAGCTTTCTTT. Translated, it gives CASSWNTEAFF. The chain carries TRBV19 and TRBJ1-1, with no clear D. V was cut by 6 bases and J by 1 base, with 3 bases left in between. Germline lookup yields CDR1 LNHDA and CDR2 SQIVND (reference sequence). The CDR3 extends over 11 amino acids.

CDR3 region: CASSQHQGAQNYGYTF. In DNA, the CDR3 is TGTGCCAGCAGCCAACATCAGGGGGCGCAAAACTATGGCTACACCTTC. This chain uses TRBV4-2 with TRBJ1-2; 8 nucleotides match TRBD1. Germline CDR1 reads LGHNA; CDR2 reads YNFKEQ. Germline trimming cut 2 bases from V and 2 bases from J; bases unmatched to any gene: 7. The CDR3 is made up of 16 amino acids.

The chain couples TRBV5-5 to TRBJ1-3; the D is unclear. The CDR3 has 11 amino acids. CDR1 and CDR2 from the germline V gene are SGHKS and YYEKEE (reference sequence). The ends were cut back, 6 bases at V and 4 bases at J, with 5 bases in the middle. The CDR3 nucleotides are TGTGCCAGCACTTCCGGAAACACCATATATTTT. This sequence encodes CASTSGNTIYF.

The genes are TRBV10-3 and TRBJ2-7; 10 positions match TRBD1. Germline CDR1 and CDR2: ENHRY and SYGVKD. CDR3 length: 13 amino acids. The V and J ends lost 6 bases and 5 bases, in that order; junction bases with no gene match: 4. CDR3 nucleotides: TGTGCCATCAGGCCCGGGACAGGGGACGAGCAGTACTTC. Its translation: CAIRPGTGDEQYF.

The chain is built from TRBV28 and TRBJ2-1; TRBD2 agrees at 11 bases. The CDR3 length is 14 residues. After removal of 7 bases from V and 8 bases from J, the junction contained 7 bases not matched to a gene. Germline V CDR1 and CDR2: MDHEN, SYDVKM. The chain's CDR3 is CASTNPGLADEQFF. Here the CDR3 DNA reads TGTGCCAGCACTAACCCGGGACTAGCGGATGAGCAGTTCTTC.